These T cell receptor beta chains were read from a single sample in a study of cytomegalovirus exposure and HLA in healthy donors. Only in-frame clones appear in the TCRdb table, and some are missing; sequencing was by immunoSEQ multiplex PCR. Across approximately 80,000 clones, the top ten clones capture 3.5% to 4% of the sample. The source material was PBMCs. The origin of the receptors is a young man in good health and CMV-seropositive. Each CDR3 is given without its conserved first and last residue.

j_gene | v_gene | CDR3aa
TRBJ2-7 | TRBV28 | ASSPGLEGEQY
TRBJ1-2 | TRBV14 | ASSRGTNYGYT
TRBJ1-1 | TRBV9 | ASSVGSLNTEAF
TRBJ1-3 | TRBV19 | ASSPDGLSGNTIY
TRBJ2-2 | TRBV6-1 | ASRDRVDGELF
TRBJ2-1 | TRBV11-1 | ASSKDYPEQF
TRBJ2-5 | TRBV7-9 | ASGQQDIGLRETQY
TRBJ1-4 | TRBV2 | ASTPPGAANEKLF
TRBJ1-1 | TRBV28 | ASSLRSRVNTEAF
TRBJ2-2 | TRBV18 | ASSPRQGSTGELF
TRBJ2-7 | TRBV5-4 | ASSFADRGHEQY
TRBJ2-1 | TRBV9 | ASSDGTSGNEQF
TRBJ2-3 | TRBV11-2 | ASSPTPGQGGRFNTQY
TRBJ1-4 | TRBV7-9 | ASSGRGANEKLF
TRBJ2-3 | TRBV11-1 | ASSLWGGALDTQY
TRBJ1-4 | TRBV9 | ASSSTGGEKLF
TRBJ2-1 | TRBV5-4 | ASTRTGGAGGNNEQF
TRBJ2-5 | TRBV6-5 | ASSYGHGNGETQY
TRBJ2-5 | TRBV2 | ASSATSGGRQETQY
TRBJ1-2 | TRBV18 | ASSPGQITNYGYT
TRBJ2-1 | TRBV27 | ASSLLAGNEQF
TRBJ2-3 | TRBV7-9 | ASSSASGGTDTQY
TRBJ2-6 | TRBV5-1 | ASSSGLQPFYTGANVLT
TRBJ2-5 | TRBV19 | ASSPEKGAGTQY
TRBJ2-3 | TRBV28 | ASSSPLGRETSDTQY
TRBJ2-1 | TRBV9 | ASSASGRGGNEQF
TRBJ2-5 | TRBV15 | ATSRGGDSETQY
TRBJ2-2 | TRBV7-2 | ASSLGGLTGELF
TRBJ2-7 | TRBV7-8 | ASSSRRPGLAGGRYEQY
TRBJ2-5 | TRBV9 | ASSVDSGGETQY
TRBJ2-7 | TRBV6-1 | ASSERAGGGAYEQY
TRBJ2-7 | TRBV6-5 | ASSYAAGGVEQY
TRBJ2-2 | TRBV10-3 | AIPGLAANTGELF
TRBJ1-4 | TRBV6-1 | ASSEEERQSLF
TRBJ2-1 | TRBV19 | ASSALVLRENEQF
TRBJ2-3 | TRBV7-3 | ASSSGLAGGTDTQY
TRBJ1-1 | TRBV25-1 | ASSEQGSAF
TRBJ2-6 | TRBV19 | ASSPRARSGANVLT
TRBJ1-2 | TRBV2 | ASSPAGGHSKEGYT